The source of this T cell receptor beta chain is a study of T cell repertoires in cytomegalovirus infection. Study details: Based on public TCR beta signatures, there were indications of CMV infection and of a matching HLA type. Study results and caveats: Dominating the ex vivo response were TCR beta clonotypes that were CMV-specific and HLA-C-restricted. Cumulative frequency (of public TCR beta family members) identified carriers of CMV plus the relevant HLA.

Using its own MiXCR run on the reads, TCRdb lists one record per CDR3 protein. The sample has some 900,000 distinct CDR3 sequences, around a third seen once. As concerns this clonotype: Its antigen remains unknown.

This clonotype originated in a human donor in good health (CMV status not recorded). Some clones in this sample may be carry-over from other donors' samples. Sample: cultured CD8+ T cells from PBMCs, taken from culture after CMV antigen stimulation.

CDR3 protein: CASSPLTANTEAFF. The CDR3, as DNA: TGTGCCAGCAGTCCACTCACAGCGAACACTGAAGCTTTCTTT. The chain employs TRBV27 and TRBJ1-1; D unclear. Trimming shortened V by 5 bases and J by 1 base, and 11 bases separated the two germline ends. The CDR3 extends over 14 amino acids. Looked up from germline, CDR1 is MNHEY and CDR2 is SMNVEV (reference sequence).